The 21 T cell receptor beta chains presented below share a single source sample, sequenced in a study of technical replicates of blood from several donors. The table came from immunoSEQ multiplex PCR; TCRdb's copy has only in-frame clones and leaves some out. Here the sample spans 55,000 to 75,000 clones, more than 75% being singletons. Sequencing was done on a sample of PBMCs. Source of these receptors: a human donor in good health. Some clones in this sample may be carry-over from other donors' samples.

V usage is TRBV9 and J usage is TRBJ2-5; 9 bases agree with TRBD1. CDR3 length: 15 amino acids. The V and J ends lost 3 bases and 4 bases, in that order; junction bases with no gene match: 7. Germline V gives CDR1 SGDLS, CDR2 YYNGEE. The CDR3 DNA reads TGTGCCAGCAGCGCCGTGGGACAGGGTGGAGAGACCCAGTACTTC. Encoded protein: CASSAVGQGGETQYF.

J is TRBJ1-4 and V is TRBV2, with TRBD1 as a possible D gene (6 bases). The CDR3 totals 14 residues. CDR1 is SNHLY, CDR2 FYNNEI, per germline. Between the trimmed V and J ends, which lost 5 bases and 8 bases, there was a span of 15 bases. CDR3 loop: CASSFPSGGEKLFF. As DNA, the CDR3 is TGTGCCAGCAGTTTTCCGTCGGGGGGCGAAAAACTGTTTTTT.

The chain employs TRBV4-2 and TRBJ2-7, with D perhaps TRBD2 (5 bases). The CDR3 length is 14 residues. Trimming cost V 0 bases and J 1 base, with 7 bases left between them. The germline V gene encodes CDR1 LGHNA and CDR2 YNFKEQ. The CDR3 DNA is TGTGCCAGCAGCCAAGAACGGAGGTCCTACGAGCAGTACTTC. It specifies CASSQERRSYEQYF.

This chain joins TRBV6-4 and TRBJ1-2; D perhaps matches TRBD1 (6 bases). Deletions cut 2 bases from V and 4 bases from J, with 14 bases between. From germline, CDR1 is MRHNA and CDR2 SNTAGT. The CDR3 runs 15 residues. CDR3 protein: CASSDPGQGIYGYTF. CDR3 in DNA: TGTGCCAGCAGTGACCCTGGCCAGGGGATCTATGGCTACACCTTC.

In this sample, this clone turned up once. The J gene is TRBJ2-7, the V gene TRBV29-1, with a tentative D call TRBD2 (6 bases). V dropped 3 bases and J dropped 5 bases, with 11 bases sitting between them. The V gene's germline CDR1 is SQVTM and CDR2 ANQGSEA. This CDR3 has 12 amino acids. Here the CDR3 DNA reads TGCAGCGTTGATGGGGGAGGTAACGAGCAGTACTTC. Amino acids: CSVDGGGNEQYF.

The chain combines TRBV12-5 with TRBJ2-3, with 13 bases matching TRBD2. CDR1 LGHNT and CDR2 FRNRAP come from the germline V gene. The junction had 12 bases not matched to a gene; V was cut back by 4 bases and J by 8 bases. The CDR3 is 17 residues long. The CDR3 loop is CASGSSGLAGPALTQYF. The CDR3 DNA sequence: TGTGCTAGTGGTTCCTCGGGACTAGCGGGACCAGCCCTTACGCAGTATTTT.

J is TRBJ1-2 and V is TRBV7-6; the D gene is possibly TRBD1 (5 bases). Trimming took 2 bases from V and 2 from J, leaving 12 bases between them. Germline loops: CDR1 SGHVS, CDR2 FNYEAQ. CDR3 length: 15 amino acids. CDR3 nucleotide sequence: TGTGCCAGCAGCTTAAGGAGCGACAGAAACTATGGCTACACCTTC. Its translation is CASSLRSDRNYGYTF.

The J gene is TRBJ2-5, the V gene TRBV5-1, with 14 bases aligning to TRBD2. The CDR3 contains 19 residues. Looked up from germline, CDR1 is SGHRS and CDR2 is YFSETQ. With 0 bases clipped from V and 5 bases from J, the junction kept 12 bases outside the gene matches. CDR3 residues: CASSLGRLAGGPVGETQYF. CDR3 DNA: TGCGCCAGCAGCTTGGGGCGACTAGCGGGAGGGCCAGTTGGGGAGACCCAGTACTTC.

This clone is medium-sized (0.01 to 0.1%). The CDR3 coding sequence is TGTGCCAGCAGCGTCCTAGCGGGTATTTACGAGCAGTACTTC. This gives the protein CASSVLAGIYEQYF. The rearrangement uses TRBV4-2 and TRBJ2-7, with TRBD2 matching 8 bases. J gave up 4 bases and V 5 bases, and 7 bases lay outside the gene matches. This CDR3 has 14 residues. Germline lookup yields CDR1 LGHNA and CDR2 YNFKEQ.

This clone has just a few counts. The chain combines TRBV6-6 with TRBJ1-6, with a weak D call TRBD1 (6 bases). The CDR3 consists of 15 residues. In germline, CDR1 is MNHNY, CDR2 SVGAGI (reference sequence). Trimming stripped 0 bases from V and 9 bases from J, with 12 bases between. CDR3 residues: CASSYSTQGTSPLHF. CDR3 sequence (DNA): TGTGCCAGCAGTTACTCGACACAGGGAACTTCACCCCTCCACTTT.

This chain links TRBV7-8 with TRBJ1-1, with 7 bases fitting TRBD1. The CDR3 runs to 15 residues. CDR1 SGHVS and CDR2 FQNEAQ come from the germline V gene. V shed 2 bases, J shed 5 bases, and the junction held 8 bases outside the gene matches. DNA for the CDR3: TGTGCCAGCAGCTTAAAACGGACAGGAGGGACTGAAGCTTTCTTT. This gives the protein CASSLKRTGGTEAFF.

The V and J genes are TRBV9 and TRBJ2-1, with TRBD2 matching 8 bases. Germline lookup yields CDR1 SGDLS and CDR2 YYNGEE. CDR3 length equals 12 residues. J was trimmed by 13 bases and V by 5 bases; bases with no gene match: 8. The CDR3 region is CASRAGAGDQFF. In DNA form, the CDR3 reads TGTGCCAGCAGAGCGGGGGCGGGAGATCAGTTCTTC.

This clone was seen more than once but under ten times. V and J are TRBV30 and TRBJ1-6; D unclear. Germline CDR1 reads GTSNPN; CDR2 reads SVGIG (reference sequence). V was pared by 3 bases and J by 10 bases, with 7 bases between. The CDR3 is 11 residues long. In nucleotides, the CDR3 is TGTGCCTGGAGGAGGGAGTCACCCCTCCACTTT. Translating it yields CAWRRESPLHF. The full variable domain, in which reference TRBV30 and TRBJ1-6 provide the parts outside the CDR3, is SQTIHQWPATLVQPVGSPLSLECTVEGTSNPNLYWYRQAAGRGLQLLFYSVGIGQISSEVPQNLSASRPQDRQFILSSKKLLLSDSGFYLCAWRRESPLHFGNGTRLTVT.

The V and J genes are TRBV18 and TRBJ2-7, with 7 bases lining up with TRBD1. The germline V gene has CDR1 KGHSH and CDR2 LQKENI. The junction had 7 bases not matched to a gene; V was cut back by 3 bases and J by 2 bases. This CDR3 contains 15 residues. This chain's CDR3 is CASSPKTGSAYEQYF. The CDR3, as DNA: TGTGCCAGCTCACCGAAGACAGGGTCAGCCTACGAGCAGTACTTC.

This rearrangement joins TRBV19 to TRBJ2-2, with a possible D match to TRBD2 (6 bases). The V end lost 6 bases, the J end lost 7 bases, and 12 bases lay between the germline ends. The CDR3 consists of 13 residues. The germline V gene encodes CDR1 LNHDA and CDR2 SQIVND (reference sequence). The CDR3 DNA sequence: TGTGCCAGTAGAAGGACTATGGGCGGGGAGCTGTTTTTT. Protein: CASRRTMGGELFF.

As DNA, the CDR3 is TGCGCCAGCAGCCAAGATTTAGCGGGAGTTTTCAATGAGCAGTTCTTC. Its protein product is CASSQDLAGVFNEQFF. V usage is TRBV4-1 and J usage is TRBJ2-1; 9 bases line up with TRBD2. V lost 0 bases, J lost 6 bases, and 6 bases stayed unmatched. Germline V gives CDR1 MGHRA, CDR2 YSYEKL. The CDR3 loop spans 16 amino acids.

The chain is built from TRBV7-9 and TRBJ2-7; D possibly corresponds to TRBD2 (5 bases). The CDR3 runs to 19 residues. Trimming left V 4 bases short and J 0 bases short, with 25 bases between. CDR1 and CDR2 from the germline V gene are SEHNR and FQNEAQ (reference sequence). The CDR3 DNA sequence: TGTGCCAGCAGCTCGCAGGATGGGTTAGGTGTCGGGGACTCCTACGAGCAGTACTTC. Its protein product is CASSSQDGLGVGDSYEQYF.

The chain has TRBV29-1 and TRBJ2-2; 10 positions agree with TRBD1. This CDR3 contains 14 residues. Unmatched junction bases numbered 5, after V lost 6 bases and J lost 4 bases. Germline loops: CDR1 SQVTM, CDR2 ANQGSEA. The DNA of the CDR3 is TGCAGCGTGGGACAGGGGAGCGGCACCGGGGAGCTGTTTTTT. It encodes CSVGQGSGTGELFF.

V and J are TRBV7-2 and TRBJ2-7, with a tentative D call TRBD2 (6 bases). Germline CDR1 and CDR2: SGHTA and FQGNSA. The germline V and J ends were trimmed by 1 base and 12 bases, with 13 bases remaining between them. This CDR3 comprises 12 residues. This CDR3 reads CASSLVAGRRYF. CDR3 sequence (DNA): TGTGCCAGCAGCTTAGTTGCGGGGCGCCGGTACTTC.

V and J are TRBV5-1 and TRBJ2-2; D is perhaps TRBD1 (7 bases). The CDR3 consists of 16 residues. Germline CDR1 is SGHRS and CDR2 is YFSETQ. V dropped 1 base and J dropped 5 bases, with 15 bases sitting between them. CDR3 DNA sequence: TGCGCCAGCAGCTTGATGGGCCAGGGGGGAACCGGGGAGCTGTTTTTT. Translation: CASSLMGQGGTGELFF.

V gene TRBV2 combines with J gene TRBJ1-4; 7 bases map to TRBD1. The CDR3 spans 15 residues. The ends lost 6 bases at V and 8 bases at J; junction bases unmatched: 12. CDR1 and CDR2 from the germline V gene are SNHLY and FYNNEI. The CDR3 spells CASRGADRTTEKLFF. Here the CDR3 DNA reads TGTGCCAGCAGGGGGGCGGACAGGACGACGGAAAAACTGTTTTTT. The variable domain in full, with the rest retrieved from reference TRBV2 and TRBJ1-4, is EPEVTQTPSHQVTQMGQEVILRCVPISNHLYFYWYRQILGQKVEFLVSFYNNEISEKSEIFDDQFSVERPDGSNFTLKIRSTKLEDSAMYFCASRGADRTTEKLFFGSGTQLSVL.